This T cell receptor (beta chain) was observed in a study of identical twins. The study, taken as a whole, reports: Invariant MAIT and iNKT cells are populations that could partly confound zero-insertion analyses. Twin pairs had excess sharing that was weaker in beta out-of-frame sequences.

On this clonotype: The target antigen is unknown.

Template switching created a universal primer site, and the cDNA included unique molecular identifiers. MiXCR was run by TCRdb on the 5' RACE reads, yielding one entry per CDR3 protein. This table holds about 730,000 distinct CDR3 sequences, 21% found once. Trimming took 7 bases from V and 6 from J, leaving 10 bases between them. In germline, CDR1 is MNHEY, CDR2 SVGAGI. The CDR3 length is 11 residues. Another study also made use of these data, one on T cells expressing NK-cell markers. In that study: Sorted CD3+CD56-NKG2C+, CD3+CD56+NKG2C+ and CD3+CD56+NKG2C- T cells supplied the TCR beta repertoires.

The gene calls are TRBV6-5 and TRBJ2-7; D gene unclear. The sequence was collected from a woman under 30 in good health. The sample taken for sequencing was PBMCs. DNA of the CDR3: TGTGCCAGCACTTTGTGGGGCGAGCAGTACTTC. Protein: CASTLWGEQYF.